Following are 30 T cell receptor beta chains from one sample sequenced in a study of shared clonotypes between healthy human individuals. Repertoires were generated with immunoSEQ multiplex PCR, while TCRdb's copy carries only in-frame clones and drops some. The sample consists of roughly 400,000 clones, about 96% of them appearing once. Sequencing was carried out using memory CD8+ T cells sorted from blood. Subset reported: CD45RO+ cells pooled with CCR7-negative TemRA cells. The receptors stem from a man between 25 and 39 years old in good health.

The rearrangement joins TRBV28 to TRBJ2-5; a possible D gene is TRBD2 (6 bases). The CDR3 loop spans 15 amino acids. V was trimmed by 6 bases and J by 7 bases, leaving 21 bases between them. Germline assignment: CDR1 MDHEN and CDR2 SYDVKM. This CDR3 is CASSPRGGNGVTQYF. In DNA, the CDR3 is TGTGCCAGCAGCCCTAGGGGCGGGAATGGAGTGACCCAGTACTTC.

The chain uses TRBV28 and TRBJ1-5; perhaps TRBD1 as D (6 bases). The germline gives CDR1 MDHEN, CDR2 SYDVKM. Trimming pared 7 bases from V and 6 bases from J, leaving 22 bases between. The CDR3 extends over 16 amino acids. The CDR3 here is CASTPPGGGRIQPQHF. CDR3 DNA: TGTGCCAGCACACCCCCTGGGGGGGGCAGAATTCAGCCCCAGCATTTT.

The chain employs TRBV4-1 and TRBJ2-3; 9 nucleotides match TRBD2. CDR1 and CDR2 from the germline V gene are MGHRA and YSYEKL. V lost 4 bases and J lost 1; bases outside the gene matches: 6. CDR3 length equals 16 residues. Here the CDR3 DNA reads TGCGCCAGCAGCCCTCCAAAGCGGGAGGGCACAGATACGCAGTATTTT. This codes for CASSPPKREGTDTQYF.

The chain links TRBV19 to TRBJ2-7; D call uncertain. Germline CDR1 reads LNHDA; CDR2 reads SQIVND (reference sequence). The CDR3 is 13 amino acids. The V end lost 7 bases, the J end lost 6 bases, and 16 bases lay between the germline ends. The chain's CDR3 is CASKDVKVSEQYF. CDR3 nucleotides: TGTGCCAGTAAGGACGTCAAGGTTTCCGAGCAGTACTTC.

In this sample, this clone turned up a few times. This same CDR3 is encoded by further DNA sequences in the sample. The chain joins TRBV20-1 to TRBJ2-5, with no clear D. This CDR3 contains 10 residues. V was trimmed by 0 bases and J by 4 bases, leaving 0 bases between them. Per the germline V gene, CDR1 is DFQATT and CDR2 is SNEGSKA (reference sequence). The CDR3 protein is CSAREETQYF. CDR3 sequence (DNA): TGCAGTGCTAGAGAAGAGACCCAGTACTTC.

The chain combines TRBV27 with TRBJ2-7, with 9 bases fitting TRBD1. V shed 4 bases, J shed 4 bases, and the junction held 8 bases outside the gene matches. From germline, CDR1 is MNHEY and CDR2 SMNVEV (reference sequence). The CDR3 runs 15 residues. The CDR3 spells CASSYTGTGFYEQYF. CDR3 nucleotide sequence: TGTGCCAGCAGTTATACCGGGACAGGGTTTTACGAGCAGTACTTC.

The chain joins TRBV7-3 to TRBJ2-2; 9 bases fit TRBD2. The germline gives CDR1 SGHTA, CDR2 FQGTGA. CDR3 length: 19 residues. V gave up 2 bases and J gave up 4 bases; unmatched junction bases: 14. The DNA for the CDR3 is TGTGCCAGCAGCTTATCCCCAAAAATAGCGGGAGTGGGCACCGGGGAGCTGTTTTTT. This translates into CASSLSPKIAGVGTGELFF.

The V gene is TRBV28, the J gene TRBJ1-2; D ambiguous. Germline V gene data show CDR1 as MDHEN and CDR2 as SYDVKM. This CDR3 contains 13 residues. The germline V and J ends were trimmed by 7 bases and 8 bases, with 17 bases remaining between them. DNA for the CDR3: TGTGCCAGCACTCCACCCGGGGTAGGAGGCTACACCTTC. Translating gives CASTPPGVGGYTF.

Concerning this clone itself: The same CDR3 can be traced to other DNA sequences in this sample. This chain joins TRBV7-2 and TRBJ2-7; 12 bases fit TRBD2. Germline V lookup: CDR1 SGHTA, CDR2 FQGNSA. This CDR3 contains 16 residues. The V and J ends lost 1 base and 7 bases, in that order; junction bases with no gene match: 8. CDR3 loop: CASSLGGLAGGREQYF. The CDR3 bases are TGTGCCAGCAGCTTAGGTGGGCTAGCGGGAGGGCGGGAGCAGTACTTC.

The chain joins TRBV7-9 to TRBJ2-7, with 7 bases lining up with TRBD1. There are 12 residues in the CDR3. Germline trimming cut 1 base from V and 9 bases from J; bases unmatched to any gene: 3. Germline CDR1 and CDR2: SEHNR and FQNEAQ (reference sequence). CDR3 coding DNA: TGTGCCAGCAGCTTAGAAGGGGGCGGGCAGTACTTC. It yields the protein CASSLEGGGQYF.

This rearrangement joins TRBV28 to TRBJ2-7; the D call may be TRBD1 or TRBD2 (5 bases each). This CDR3 is 11 amino acids long. Germline V gene data show CDR1 as MDHEN and CDR2 as SYDVKM. The ends were cut back, 8 bases at V and 2 bases at J, with 7 bases in the middle. CDR3 amino acids: CASLGAYEQYF. The CDR3, as DNA: TGTGCCAGCTTGGGGGCCTACGAGCAGTACTTC.

CDR3 amino acids: CASSSHTSGANVLTF. The CDR3 DNA is TGCGCCAGCAGCTCCCACACCTCTGGGGCCAACGTCCTGACTTTC. The genes are TRBV5-1 and TRBJ2-6; D call uncertain. CDR1 SGHRS and CDR2 YFSETQ come from the germline V gene. V gave up 3 bases and J gave up 0 bases, with 7 bases separating them. There are 15 residues in the CDR3.

The V and J genes are TRBV18 and TRBJ2-7; a possible D gene is TRBD2 (6 bases). The V and J ends lost 8 bases and 5 bases respectively, with 19 bases between them. Germline-derived CDR1 and CDR2 are KGHSH and LQKENI. The CDR3 covers 14 residues. CDR3 nucleotide sequence: TGTGCCAGCACCCCGTTGGGGACTCGTAACGAGCAGTACTTC. Translation: CASTPLGTRNEQYF.

This chain uses TRBV2 with TRBJ2-3; 12 nucleotides match TRBD2. J was trimmed by 7 bases and V by 6 bases; bases with no gene match: 8. Germline CDR1 SNHLY, CDR2 FYNNEI. The CDR3 has 15 residues. This chain's CDR3 is CASRSTSGRGNTQYF. The CDR3 DNA is TGTGCCAGCAGATCGACTAGCGGGAGAGGTAATACGCAGTATTTT.

The chain is built from TRBV2 and TRBJ2-2; D perhaps matches TRBD2 (5 bases). The V end was cut by 3 bases, the J end by 8 bases, with 10 bases between. The CDR3 spans 13 residues. CDR1 and CDR2 (germline): SNHLY, FYNNEI. This chain's CDR3 is CASSDGVEGELFF. CDR3 DNA: TGTGCCAGCAGTGACGGGGTGGAGGGGGAGCTGTTTTTT.

This chain links TRBV15 with TRBJ1-3; TRBD1 is a possible D gene (6 bases). Trimming pared 2 bases from V and 2 bases from J, leaving 10 bases between. This CDR3 is 15 amino acids long. Germline CDR1 and CDR2: LNHNV and YYDKDF (reference sequence). CDR3 region: CATSRTTGTGNTIYF. CDR3 nucleotides: TGTGCCACCAGCAGAACTACAGGGACTGGAAACACCATATATTTT.

J is TRBJ2-1 and V is TRBV6-6, with D possibly matching TRBD2 (5 bases). The germline V gene has CDR1 MNHNY and CDR2 SVGAGI (reference sequence). CDR3 length: 13 amino acids. Trimming removed 8 bases from V and 2 bases from J, with 10 bases in between. The CDR3: CASSDGTYNEQFF. DNA for the CDR3: TGTGCCAGCTCTGACGGGACCTACAATGAGCAGTTCTTC.

The chain is built from TRBV5-1 and TRBJ1-5; D unclear. CDR1 and CDR2 (germline): SGHRS, YFSETQ. The V end lost 0 bases, the J end lost 6 bases, and 13 bases lay between the germline ends. The CDR3 is 15 residues long. The DNA of the CDR3 is TGCGCCAGCAGCTTGGGGACGGGTATTGGTCAGCCCCAGCATTTT. Protein: CASSLGTGIGQPQHF.

For this clone: Other DNA sequences in the same sample also yield this CDR3. The chain uses TRBV19 and TRBJ1-5, with TRBD1 matching 8 bases. V dropped 3 bases and J dropped 2; count of bases not matched to a gene: 3. This CDR3 is 15 amino acids long. Germline V gives CDR1 LNHDA, CDR2 SQIVND (reference sequence). CDR3 bases: TGTGCCAGTAGTATCGGGACAGGAGGCAATCAGCCCCAGCATTTT. Protein product: CASSIGTGGNQPQHF.

J is TRBJ2-1 and V is TRBV7-9; tentative D call: TRBD2 (6 bases). This CDR3 comprises 15 residues. The germline gives CDR1 SEHNR, CDR2 FQNEAQ (reference sequence). The V end was cut by 7 bases, the J end by 3 bases, with 16 bases between. The CDR3: CASTLQGSGYNEQFF. CDR3 DNA sequence: TGTGCCAGCACCCTGCAGGGTAGCGGCTACAATGAGCAGTTCTTC.

V gene TRBV28 combines with J gene TRBJ1-2; no reliable D call. This CDR3 comprises 14 residues. V was pared by 2 bases and J by 0 bases, with 7 bases between. Germline V gene lookup returns CDR1 MDHEN and CDR2 SYDVKM. CDR3 loop: CASSLTFSNYGYTF. The CDR3 DNA is TGTGCCAGCAGTTTAACGTTCTCTAACTATGGCTACACCTTC.

The chain recombines TRBV25-1 with TRBJ2-2; 7 bases map to TRBD2. This CDR3 has 16 amino acids. Trimming cost V 5 bases and J 6 bases; bases outside gene matches: 12. In germline, CDR1 is MGHDK, CDR2 SYGVNS. The CDR3 protein is CASSMMRGGVAGELFF. DNA for the CDR3: TGTGCCAGCAGTATGATGAGGGGAGGGGTCGCCGGGGAGCTGTTTTTT.

The chain carries TRBV14 and TRBJ1-2; TRBD1 agrees at 9 bases. The CDR3 consists of 16 residues. J gave up 3 bases and V 3 bases, and 8 bases lay outside the gene matches. The germline V gene encodes CDR1 SGHDN and CDR2 FVKESK. The CDR3 bases are TGTGCCAGCAGCCAGATCCGAAGGGACAGGGACTATGGCTACACCTTC. Protein sequence: CASSQIRRDRDYGYTF.

The chain carries TRBV6-1 and TRBJ2-7, with 7 bases that match TRBD1. V shed 8 bases, J shed 4 bases, and the junction held 8 bases outside the gene matches. This CDR3 has 13 residues. Germline values: CDR1 MNHNS, CDR2 SASEGT. The CDR3 DNA sequence: TGTGCCAGCCGACAGGGCATTTTTTACGAGCAGTACTTC. It codes for CASRQGIFYEQYF.

V gene TRBV19 combines with J gene TRBJ2-5, with D possibly TRBD1 on 5 matching bases. The CDR3 is made up of 13 amino acids. The germline V gene has CDR1 LNHDA and CDR2 SQIVND (reference sequence). Between the trimmed V and J ends, which lost 3 bases and 4 bases, there was a span of 9 bases. CDR3 nucleotides: TGTGCCAGTAGTATCCAGGGTAGAGAGACCCAGTACTTC. Amino acid sequence: CASSIQGRETQYF.

This clone has just one count. The rearrangement uses TRBV7-2 and TRBJ2-2, with 8 positions matching TRBD2. Trimming took 1 base from V and 5 from J; bases not matched to a gene: 9. Germline-derived CDR1 and CDR2 are SGHTA and FQGNSA. The CDR3 spans 17 residues. The CDR3 sequence is CASSLVRLALGTGELFF. For the CDR3, the DNA is TGTGCCAGCAGCTTAGTTCGACTAGCGCTGGGGACCGGGGAGCTGTTTTTT.

The chain recombines TRBV5-1 with TRBJ2-3; 8 bases are a match to TRBD1. Germline V gene lookup returns CDR1 SGHRS and CDR2 YFSETQ. V was pared by 4 bases and J by 5 bases, with 12 bases of the junction left unmatched. This CDR3 has 16 amino acids. In DNA form, the CDR3 reads TGCGCCAGCAGCATATGGACAGGGTTTCACATAGATACGCAGTATTTT. This codes for CASSIWTGFHIDTQYF.

The chain employs TRBV11-2 and TRBJ2-5; D gene uncertain. CDR1 and CDR2 from the germline V gene are SGHAT and FQNNGV. The V and J ends lost 4 bases and 0 bases respectively, with 12 bases between them. The CDR3 extends over 15 amino acids. The CDR3 reads CASSSRSWYQETQYF. CDR3 sequence (DNA): TGTGCCAGCAGCTCCCGTTCGTGGTACCAAGAGACCCAGTACTTC.

The V call is TRBV29-1, the J call TRBJ1-2; D is undetermined. The CDR3 totals 8 residues. Germline V gene sequence: CDR1 SQVTM, CDR2 ANQGSEA. V lost 8 bases, J lost 6 bases, and 4 bases lay in between. This CDR3 is CSSDGYTF. DNA for the CDR3: TGCAGCTCAGATGGCTACACCTTC.

The chain employs TRBV20-1 and TRBJ2-5; D ambiguous. Per the germline V gene, CDR1 is DFQATT and CDR2 is SNEGSKA (reference sequence). This CDR3 comprises 11 residues. Deletions cut 2 bases from V and 2 bases from J, with 3 bases between. The CDR3 DNA reads as TGCAGTGCTAGAAGACAAGAGACCCAGTACTTC. It yields the protein CSARRQETQYF.